This T cell receptor (beta chain) was found in a study of early stage breast cancer tumors. The wider study: Seven or eight ER+/PR+/HER2- tumors were invasive ductal; a few were invasive lobular.

Profiled with immunoSEQ multiplex PCR; TCRdb holds only in-frame clones, not every one. The data hold fewer than 70,000 clones, with more than 60% observed a single time. Trimming left V 1 base short and J 2 bases short, with 14 bases between. This CDR3 has 16 amino acids. Germline-derived CDR1 and CDR2 are MNHNS and SASEGT. Sequenced material: blood. The rearrangement joins TRBV6-1 to TRBJ2-5; D perhaps matches TRBD2 (6 bases). This sequence was found in a person between 30 and 45 years old with breast cancer. The CDR3 DNA follows: TGTGCCAGCAGTGAAGTTTGGGGCGCGGGGCAAGAGACCCAGTACTTC. This sequence encodes CASSEVWGAGQETQYF.